This entry lists 2 T cell receptor beta chains sequenced from one sample in a study of tumor-infiltrating lymphocytes in primary liver carcinoma. Unsorted whole blood served as the source of blood RNA, and germline DNA was extracted as well. TCR beta cDNA was reverse-transcribed from about 500 ng of total RNA. The reaction used a constant-region primer and ProtoScript II reverse transcriptase. Slightly modified ARM-PCR with three nested multiplex PCR rounds yielded TCR beta libraries. TRBV1-TRBV30 forward primers paired with a C-beta reverse primer drove the first two PCR rounds, roughly 10 cycles each. TCRdb re-analysed the multiplex PCR reads in MiXCR, keeping a single row per CDR3 protein. This table has hundreds of thousands of distinct CDR3 sequences, around 50% appearing once. The sequenced material came from peripheral blood. The receptors come from a woman aged 25 to 45 with primary liver carcinoma and hepatitis B virus infection.

Points on this clonotype: Being one base from a much bigger clone, this may be a read error. V usage is TRBV29-1 and J usage is TRBJ1-1; D is unresolved. Per germline, CDR1 SQVTM and CDR2 ANQGSEA. The CDR3 has 12 amino acids. The CDR3 bases are TGCAGCGTTGAAGGGGGTTTGGCTGAAGCTTCCTTT. Residues: CSVEGGLAEASF. The variable domain in full, completed from reference TRBV29-1 and TRBJ1-1, reads SAVISQKPSRDICQRGTSLTIQCQVDSQVTMMFWYRQQPGQSLTLIATANQGSEATYESGFVIDKFPISRPNLTFSTLTVSNMSPEDSSIYLCSVEGGLAEASFGQGTRLTVV.

This clonotype was counted only a few times. The chain joins TRBV6-1 to TRBJ1-1; possibly TRBD1 for D (5 bases). The CDR3 is 13 residues long. The V end was cut by 6 bases, the J end by 5 bases, with 13 bases between. Per germline, CDR1 MNHNS and CDR2 SASEGT. This CDR3 is CASRRRGGTEAFF. The CDR3 nucleotides are TGTGCCAGCAGACGTCGGGGGGGGACTGAAGCTTTCTTT.